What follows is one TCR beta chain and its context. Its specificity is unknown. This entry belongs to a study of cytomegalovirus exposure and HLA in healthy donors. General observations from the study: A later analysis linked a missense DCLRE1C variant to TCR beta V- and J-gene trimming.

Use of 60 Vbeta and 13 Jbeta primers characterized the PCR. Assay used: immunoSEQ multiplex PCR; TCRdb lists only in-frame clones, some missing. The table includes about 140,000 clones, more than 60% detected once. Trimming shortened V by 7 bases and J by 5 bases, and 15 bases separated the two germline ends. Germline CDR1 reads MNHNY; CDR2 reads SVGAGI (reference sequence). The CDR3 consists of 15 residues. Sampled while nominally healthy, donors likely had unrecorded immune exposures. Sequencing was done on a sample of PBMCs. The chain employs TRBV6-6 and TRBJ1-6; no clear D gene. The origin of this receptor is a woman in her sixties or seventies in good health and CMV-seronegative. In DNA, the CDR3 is TGTGCCAGCACCGTTTTGGGCACCGATAATTCACCCCTCCACTTT. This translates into CASTVLGTDNSPLHF.